This entry features one T cell receptor beta chain sequence. Its antigen is undetermined. These data belong to a study of cytotoxic CD8 clonotypes in ibrutinib-treated CLL. Study background: Productive templates averaged about 230,000 per sample, and productive rearrangements roughly 90,000. Study-wide results and limits: Clonotypes that were public were uncommon, and they contracted or stayed stable on treatment.

Profiled with immunoSEQ multiplex PCR; TCRdb holds only in-frame clones, not every one. In the table there are 75,000 to 80,000 clones, approximately 87% of which are singletons. Germline V CDR1 and CDR2: MNHEY, SMNVEV (reference sequence). The CDR3 has 13 residues. V lost 2 bases and J 4 bases, leaving 6 bases between the germline ends. This chain links TRBV27 with TRBJ1-5, with no clear D. This TCR was sampled from a human donor with chronic lymphocytic leukemia. This specimen consisted of PBMCs, obtained after 24 months of ibrutinib treatment. CDR3 in amino acids: CASSLAENQPQHF. The DNA of the CDR3 is TGTGCCAGCAGTTTAGCAGAAAATCAGCCCCAGCATTTT.